What follows describes a single T cell receptor (beta chain). Its cognate antigen is unknown. The sample comes from a study of cytomegalovirus exposure and HLA in healthy donors. Primers included in the PCR were 60 Vbeta and 13 Jbeta primers. Authors' methods: As a later analysis found, there were 70 million to 90 million unique TCR beta chains, of which around 9.9 million were shared. Repertoires were generated with immunoSEQ multiplex PCR, while TCRdb's copy carries only in-frame clones and drops some. V, J and clone size reflect that table, while D and trimming were determined from the DNA. The sample includes approximately 100,000 clones, roughly 9.4% of them seen just once. The V and J ends lost 1 base and 3 bases respectively, with 15 bases between them. Germline CDR1 reads SEHNR; CDR2 reads FQNEAQ (reference sequence). The CDR3 length is 16 residues. Study-level findings and limits: Several of the most significant clusters appeared linked to common viral pathogens, based on a later analysis. According to the study, roughly 180 TCR beta chains were cytomegalovirus-associated. For most subjects, TCR beta sequences were reported to predict HLA-A and HLA-B alleles with accuracy.

The origin of this receptor is a man aged 50-60 years in good health and CMV-seropositive. The specimen sequenced was PBMCs. The J gene is TRBJ1-2, the V gene TRBV7-9; D might be TRBD1 (6 bases). The CDR3 sequence: CASSLGSSGDDYGYTF. DNA of the CDR3: TGTGCCAGCAGCTTAGGTTCGTCAGGGGATGACTATGGCTACACCTTC.